This entry concerns a single TCR beta chain. Antigen unknown. This sample was taken from a study of T cell responses to AZD1222 COVID-19 vaccine. Study-wide points: Spike-specific TCR repertoires showed rising breadth and depth after two AZD1222 doses. Clonal diversity may have been underestimated, and the donors were mostly white British, with more females than males. Just five to seven people given AZD1222 tested seropositive at baseline.

Second doses were pooled across both intervals (about 4 or about 12 weeks). Germline V lookup: CDR1 KGHSH, CDR2 LQKENI. Trimming took 2 bases from V and 6 from J; bases not matched to a gene: 7. The CDR3 runs to 15 residues. Clones were sequenced by immunoSEQ multiplex PCR, and TCRdb holds only the in-frame ones, with some missing. The table shows roughly 140,000 clones, with about 92% occurring only once. V and J are TRBV18 and TRBJ2-1; 7 bases map to TRBD2. This TCR was recovered from an adult who received the AZD1222 COVID-19 vaccine. The sample consisted of peripheral blood, taken 28 days after the second AZD1222 dose. The CDR3 nucleotides read TGTGCCAGCTCACCAGTCGCGGGAGTTGCCAATGAGCAGTTCTTC. Protein: CASSPVAGVANEQFF. The variable domain in full, completed from reference TRBV18 and TRBJ2-1, reads NAGVMQNPRHLVRRRGQEARLRCSPMKGHSHVYWYRQLPEEGLKFMVYLQKENIIDESGMPKERFSAEFPKEGPSILRIQQVVRGDSAAYFCASSPVAGVANEQFFGPGTRLTVL.